What follows is one TCR beta chain and its context. What it recognizes is unknown. Method: immunoSEQ multiplex PCR; TCRdb's copy keeps in-frame clones and lacks some. The profile shows around 300,000 clones, approximately 87% of them singletons. The data are from a study of cytomegalovirus exposure and HLA in healthy donors. Germline V gene sequence: CDR1 MNHNY, CDR2 SVGAGI (reference sequence). V was clipped by 7 bases and J by 4 bases, with 13 bases between them. CDR3 length: 13 amino acids. Whole-study findings and limits: Reported results showed that the classifier diagnosed cytomegalovirus status with high specificity and sensitivity. The majority of TCR sequences were rare, yet some public TCRs appeared in many donors. Cytomegalovirus association was listed for under 200 TCR beta chains.

Material: PBMCs. The sequence derives from a woman younger than 30 in good health and CMV-seronegative. This chain connects TRBV6-6 to TRBJ1-2; weak D call: TRBD1 (5 bases). CDR3 bases: TGTGCCAGCAAAACGGGGGTTGGCTATGGCTACACCTTC. As protein: CASKTGVGYGYTF.